The T cell receptor beta chain under discussion was sequenced for a study of blood T cells in healthy people across ages. A J-beta primer mix and a sample-barcoded 5' primer were used in a second PCR of roughly 7 to 12 cycles. TCRdb reanalysed the 5' RACE reads using MiXCR and keeps one entry per CDR3 protein. The profile covers fewer than 2,000,000 distinct CDR3 sequences, with about two fifths appearing a single time and 23% taken by the ten largest. Germline lookup yields CDR1 MNHNY and CDR2 SVGAGI (reference sequence). This CDR3 region has 16 residues. The germline V and J ends were trimmed by 4 bases and 0 bases, with 15 bases remaining between them. Collection of 9 to 10 milliliters of peripheral blood was performed for each donor. This clonotype has a handful of counts.

Sequenced sample: blood. The source is a human donor in good health. The chain links TRBV6-6 to TRBJ2-5; D possibly corresponds to TRBD1 (5 bases). For the CDR3, the DNA is TGTGCCAGCAGTTCCCCGGCCCCGACAGACCAAGAGACCCAGTACTTC. Its protein product is CASSSPAPTDQETQYF.